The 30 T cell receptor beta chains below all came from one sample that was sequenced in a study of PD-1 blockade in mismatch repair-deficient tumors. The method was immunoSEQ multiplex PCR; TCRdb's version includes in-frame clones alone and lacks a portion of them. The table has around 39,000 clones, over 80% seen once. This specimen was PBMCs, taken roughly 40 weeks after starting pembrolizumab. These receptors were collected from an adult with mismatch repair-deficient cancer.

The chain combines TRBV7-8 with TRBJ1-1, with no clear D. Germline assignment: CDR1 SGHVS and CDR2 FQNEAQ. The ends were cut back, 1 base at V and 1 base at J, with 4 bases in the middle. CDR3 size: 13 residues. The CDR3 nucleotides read TGTGCCAGCAGCTTAGTACAGAACACTGAAGCTTTCTTT. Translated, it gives CASSLVQNTEAFF.

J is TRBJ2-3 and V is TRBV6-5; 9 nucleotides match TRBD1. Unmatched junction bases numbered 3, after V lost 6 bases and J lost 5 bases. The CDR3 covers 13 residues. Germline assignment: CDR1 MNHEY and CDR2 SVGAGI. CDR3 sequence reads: CASRQGAGDTQYF. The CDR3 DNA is TGTGCCAGCAGACAGGGGGCTGGAGATACGCAGTATTTT.

The CDR3 region is CASSLGTSGSYMDQYF. CDR3 coding DNA: TGCGCCAGCAGCTTGGGGACTAGCGGGAGTTATATGGACCAGTACTTC. This sequence joins TRBV5-1 and TRBJ2-5; 13 nucleotides line up with TRBD2. V shed 0 bases and J 10 bases; nucleotides not matched to a gene: 9. From germline, CDR1 is SGHRS and CDR2 YFSETQ. This CDR3 has 16 amino acids. The full variable domain, rest sourced from reference TRBV5-1 and TRBJ2-5, is KAGVTQTPRYLIKTRGQQVTLSCSPISGHRSVSWYQQTPGQGLQFLFEYFSETQRNKGNFPGRFSGRQFSNSRSEMNVSTLELGDSALYLCASSLGTSGSYMDQYFGPGTRLLVL.

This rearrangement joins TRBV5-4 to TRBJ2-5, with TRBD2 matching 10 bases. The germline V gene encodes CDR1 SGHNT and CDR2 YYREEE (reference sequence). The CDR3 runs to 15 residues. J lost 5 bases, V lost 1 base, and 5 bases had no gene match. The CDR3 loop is CASSLRLAGEETQYF. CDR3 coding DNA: TGTGCCAGCAGCTTGAGGCTAGCGGGAGAGGAGACCCAGTACTTC.

In DNA, the CDR3 is TGTGCCAGCAGTGGACAGTACACTGAAGCTTTCTTT. It translates to CASSGQYTEAFF. The chain couples TRBV2 to TRBJ1-1, with D tentatively TRBD1 (5 bases). V was cut by 4 bases and J by 3 bases, with 6 bases left in between. Germline lookup yields CDR1 SNHLY and CDR2 FYNNEI. This CDR3 is 12 amino acids long.

The CDR3 nucleotides read TGTGCCAGTAGTATAGCAACGGGGGGCGCGTGGGAGCAGTACTTC. Protein sequence: CASSIATGGAWEQYF. This chain uses TRBV19 with TRBJ2-7, with D perhaps matching TRBD2 (7 bases). Germline V gene lookup returns CDR1 LNHDA and CDR2 SQIVND (reference sequence). Trimming left V 1 base short and J 7 bases short, with 17 bases between. The length of the CDR3 is 15 residues.

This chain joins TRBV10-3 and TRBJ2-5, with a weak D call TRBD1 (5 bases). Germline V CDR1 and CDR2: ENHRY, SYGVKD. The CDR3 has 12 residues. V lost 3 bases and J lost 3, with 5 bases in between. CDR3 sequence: CAISEQEETQYF. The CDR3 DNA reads TGTGCCATCAGTGAACAGGAAGAGACCCAGTACTTC.

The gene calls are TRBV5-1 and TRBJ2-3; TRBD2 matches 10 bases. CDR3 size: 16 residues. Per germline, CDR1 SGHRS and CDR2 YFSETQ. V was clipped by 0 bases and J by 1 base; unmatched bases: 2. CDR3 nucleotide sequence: TGCGCCAGCAGCTTGGGGACTAGCGGCGGCACAGATACGCAGTATTTT. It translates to CASSLGTSGGTDTQYF.

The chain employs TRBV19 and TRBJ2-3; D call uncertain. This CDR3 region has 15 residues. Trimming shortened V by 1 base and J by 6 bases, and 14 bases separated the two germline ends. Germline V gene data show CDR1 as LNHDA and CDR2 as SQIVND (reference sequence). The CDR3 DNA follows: TGTGCCAGTAGTATAGGGAGAAGTCTTAGTGATACGCAGTATTTT. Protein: CASSIGRSLSDTQYF.

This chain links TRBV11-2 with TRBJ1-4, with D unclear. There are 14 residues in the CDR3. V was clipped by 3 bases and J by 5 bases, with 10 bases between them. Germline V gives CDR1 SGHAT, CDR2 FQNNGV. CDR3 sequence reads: CASSFVGRNEKLFF. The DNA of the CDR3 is TGTGCCAGCAGCTTCGTCGGCAGGAATGAAAAACTGTTTTTT. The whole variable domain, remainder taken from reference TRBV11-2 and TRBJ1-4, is EAGVAQSPRYKIIEKRQSVAFWCNPISGHATLYWYQQILGQGPKLLIQFQNNGVVDDSQLPKDRFSAERLKGVDSTLKIQPAKLEDSAVYLCASSFVGRNEKLFFGSGTQLSVL.

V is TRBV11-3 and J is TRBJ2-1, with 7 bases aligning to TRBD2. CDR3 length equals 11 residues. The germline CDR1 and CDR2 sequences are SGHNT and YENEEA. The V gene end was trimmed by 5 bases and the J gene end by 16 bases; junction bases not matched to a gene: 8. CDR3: CASSPGGRAFF. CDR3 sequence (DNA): TGTGCCAGCAGCCCTGGTGGGAGGGCCTTCTTC.

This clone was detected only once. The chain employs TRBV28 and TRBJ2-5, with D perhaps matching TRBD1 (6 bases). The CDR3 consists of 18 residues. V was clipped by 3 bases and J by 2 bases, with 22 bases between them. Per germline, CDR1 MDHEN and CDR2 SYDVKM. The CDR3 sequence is CASSFLLGSGDEQETQYF. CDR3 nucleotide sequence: TGTGCCAGCAGTTTTCTCTTAGGGTCAGGGGACGAGCAAGAGACCCAGTACTTC.

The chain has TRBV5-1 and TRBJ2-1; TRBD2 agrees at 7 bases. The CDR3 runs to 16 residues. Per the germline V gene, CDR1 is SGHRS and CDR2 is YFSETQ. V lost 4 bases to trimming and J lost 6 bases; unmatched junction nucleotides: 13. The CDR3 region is CASSLPGLAVSNEQFF. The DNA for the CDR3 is TGCGCCAGCAGCCTACCTGGCCTAGCGGTAAGCAATGAGCAGTTCTTC.

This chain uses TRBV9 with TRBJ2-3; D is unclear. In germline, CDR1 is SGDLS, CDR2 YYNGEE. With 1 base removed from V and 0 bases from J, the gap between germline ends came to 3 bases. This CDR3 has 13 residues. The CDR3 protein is CASSVTSTDTQYF. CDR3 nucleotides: TGTGCCAGCAGCGTAACTAGCACAGATACGCAGTATTTT.

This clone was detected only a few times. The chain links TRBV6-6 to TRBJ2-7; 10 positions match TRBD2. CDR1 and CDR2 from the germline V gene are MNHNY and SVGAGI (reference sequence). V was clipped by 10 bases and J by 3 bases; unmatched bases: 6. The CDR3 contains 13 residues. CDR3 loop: CATGTSAYYEQYF. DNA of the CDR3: TGTGCCACGGGGACTAGCGCCTACTACGAGCAGTACTTC.

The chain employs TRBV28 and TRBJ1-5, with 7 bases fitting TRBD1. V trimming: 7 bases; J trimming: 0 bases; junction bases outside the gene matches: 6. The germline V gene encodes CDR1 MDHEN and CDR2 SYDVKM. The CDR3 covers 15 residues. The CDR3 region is CASKQGTASNQPQHF. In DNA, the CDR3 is TGTGCCAGCAAACAGGGGACAGCTAGCAATCAGCCCCAGCATTTT.

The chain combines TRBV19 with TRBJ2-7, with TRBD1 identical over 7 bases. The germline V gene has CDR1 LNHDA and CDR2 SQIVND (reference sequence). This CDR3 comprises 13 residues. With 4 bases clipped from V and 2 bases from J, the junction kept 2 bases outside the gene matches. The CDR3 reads CASSTQGAYEQYF. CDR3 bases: TGTGCCAGTAGTACCCAGGGGGCCTACGAGCAGTACTTC.

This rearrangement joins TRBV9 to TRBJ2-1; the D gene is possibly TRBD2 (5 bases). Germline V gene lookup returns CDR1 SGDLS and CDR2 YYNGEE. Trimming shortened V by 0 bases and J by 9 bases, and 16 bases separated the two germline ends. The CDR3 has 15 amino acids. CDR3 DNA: TGTGCCAGCAGCGTAGGAGAAACTGTAGCGTTTGAGCAGTTCTTC. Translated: CASSVGETVAFEQFF. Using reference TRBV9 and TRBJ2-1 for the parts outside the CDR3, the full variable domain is DSGVTQTPKHLITATGQRVTLRCSPRSGDLSVYWYQQSLDQGLQFLIQYYNGEERAKGNILERFSAQQFPDLHSELNLSSLELGDSALYFCASSVGETVAFEQFFGPGTRLTVL.

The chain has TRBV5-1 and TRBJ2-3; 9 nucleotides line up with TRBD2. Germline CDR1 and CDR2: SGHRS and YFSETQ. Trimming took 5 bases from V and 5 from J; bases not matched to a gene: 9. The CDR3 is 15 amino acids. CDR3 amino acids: CASRPTSGGGDTQYF. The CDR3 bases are TGCGCCAGCAGACCGACTAGCGGCGGTGGAGATACGCAGTATTTT.

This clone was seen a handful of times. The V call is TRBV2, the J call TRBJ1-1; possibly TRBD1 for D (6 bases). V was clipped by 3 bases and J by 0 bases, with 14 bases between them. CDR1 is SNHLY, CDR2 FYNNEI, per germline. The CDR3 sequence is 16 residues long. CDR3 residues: CASSDWQGTLNTEAFF. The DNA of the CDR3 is TGTGCCAGCAGTGATTGGCAGGGGACCCTGAACACTGAAGCTTTCTTT.

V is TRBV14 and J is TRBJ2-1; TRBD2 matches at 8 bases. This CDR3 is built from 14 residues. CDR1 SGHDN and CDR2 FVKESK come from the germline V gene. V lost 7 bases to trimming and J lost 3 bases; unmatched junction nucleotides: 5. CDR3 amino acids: CASTAGGFYNEQFF. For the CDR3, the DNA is TGTGCCAGCACCGCGGGAGGTTTCTACAATGAGCAGTTCTTC. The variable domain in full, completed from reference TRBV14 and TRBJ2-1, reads EAGVTQFPSHSVIEKGQTVTLRCDPISGHDNLYWYRRVMGKEIKFLLHFVKESKQDESGMPNNRFLAERTGGTYSTLKVQPAELEDSGVYFCASTAGGFYNEQFFGPGTRLTVL.

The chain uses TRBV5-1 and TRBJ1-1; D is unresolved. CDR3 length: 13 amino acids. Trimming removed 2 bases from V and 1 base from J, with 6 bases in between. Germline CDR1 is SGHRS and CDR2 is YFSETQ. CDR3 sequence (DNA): TGCGCCAGCAGCTTCCAGTCGAACACTGAAGCTTTCTTT. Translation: CASSFQSNTEAFF.

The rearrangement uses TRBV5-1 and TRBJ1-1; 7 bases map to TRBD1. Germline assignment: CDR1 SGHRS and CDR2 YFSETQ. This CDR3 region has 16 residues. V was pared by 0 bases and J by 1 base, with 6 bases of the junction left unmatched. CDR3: CASSLVGGQRNTEAFF. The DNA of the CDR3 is TGCGCCAGCAGCTTGGTGGGGGGACAGCGGAACACTGAAGCTTTCTTT.

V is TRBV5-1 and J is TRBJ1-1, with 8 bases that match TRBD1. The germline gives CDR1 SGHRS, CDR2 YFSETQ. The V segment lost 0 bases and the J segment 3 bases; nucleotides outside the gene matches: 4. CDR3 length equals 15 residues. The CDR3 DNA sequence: TGCGCCAGCAGCTTGGGACAGGGGTGGGACACTGAAGCTTTCTTT. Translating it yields CASSLGQGWDTEAFF.

The CDR3 region has the DNA TGTGCCAGCACCGTACGGAGGGCTCCCTACGAGCAGTACTTC. Its protein is CASTVRRAPYEQYF. V gene TRBV28 combines with J gene TRBJ2-7, with D perhaps matching TRBD2 (6 bases). The CDR3 runs 14 residues. The germline V and J ends were trimmed by 7 bases and 2 bases, with 15 bases remaining between them. Germline V CDR1 and CDR2: MDHEN, SYDVKM.

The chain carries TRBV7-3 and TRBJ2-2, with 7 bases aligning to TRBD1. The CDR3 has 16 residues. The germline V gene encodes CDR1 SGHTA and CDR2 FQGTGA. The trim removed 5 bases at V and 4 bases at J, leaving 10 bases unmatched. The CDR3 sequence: CASSPRDRVSTGELFF. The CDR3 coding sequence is TGTGCCAGCAGCCCCCGGGACAGAGTGAGCACCGGGGAGCTGTTTTTT.

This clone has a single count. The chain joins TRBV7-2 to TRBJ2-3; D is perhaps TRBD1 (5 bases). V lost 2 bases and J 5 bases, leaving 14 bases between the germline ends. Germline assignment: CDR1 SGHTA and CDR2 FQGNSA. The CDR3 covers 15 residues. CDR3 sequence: CASSLLRANGDTQYF. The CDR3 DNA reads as TGTGCCAGCAGCTTACTCAGGGCCAATGGAGATACGCAGTATTTT.

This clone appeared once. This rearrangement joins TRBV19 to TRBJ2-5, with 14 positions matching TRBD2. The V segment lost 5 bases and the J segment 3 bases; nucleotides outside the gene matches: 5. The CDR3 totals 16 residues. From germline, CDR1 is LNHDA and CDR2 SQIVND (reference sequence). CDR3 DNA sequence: TGTGCCAGTAGTTTAACGGGACTAGCGGGAGAAGAGACCCAGTACTTC. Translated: CASSLTGLAGEETQYF. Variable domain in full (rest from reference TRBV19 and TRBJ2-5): DGGITQSPKYLFRKEGQNVTLSCEQNLNHDAMYWYRQDPGQGLRLIYYSQIVNDFQKGDIAEGYSVSREKKESFPLTVTSAQKNPTAFYLCASSLTGLAGEETQYFGPGTRLLVL.

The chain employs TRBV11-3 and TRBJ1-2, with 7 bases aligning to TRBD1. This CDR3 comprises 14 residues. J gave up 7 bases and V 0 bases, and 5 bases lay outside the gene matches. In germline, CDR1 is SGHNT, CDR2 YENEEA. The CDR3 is CASSLDRTGVGYTF. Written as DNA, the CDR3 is TGTGCCAGCAGCTTAGATCGAACAGGGGTTGGCTACACCTTC.

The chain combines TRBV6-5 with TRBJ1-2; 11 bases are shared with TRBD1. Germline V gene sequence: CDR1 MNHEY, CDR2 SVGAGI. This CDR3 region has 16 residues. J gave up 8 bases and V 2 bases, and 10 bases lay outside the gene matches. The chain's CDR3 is CASSYGVRTGGWGYTF. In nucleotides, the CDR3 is TGTGCCAGCAGTTACGGGGTTCGGACAGGGGGCTGGGGCTACACCTTC.